The present T cell receptor (beta chain) was sequenced within a study of T cell responses to AZD1222 COVID-19 vaccine (dated by TCRdb to the early 2020s). With respect to the entire study: A total of about 230 trial participants underwent TCR sequencing, of whom some 210 received two doses of AZD1222 and some 26 received two doses of the MenACWY control vaccine. Trial participants were enrolled by age into 18-55, 56-69 and 70-plus year subgroups, with approximately 160, 26 and 62 TCR-sequenced participants respectively.

This sample's time point label indicates: baseline before first vaccination. The sample's treatment or condition label, in plain terms: meningococcal conjugate vaccine given as trial control. Vaccinee samples were obtained from the UK trials COV001 and COV002, which included a single-blind randomized controlled phase 2/3 trial of AZD1222 (ChAdOx1 nCoV-19) in healthy adults. For TCRbeta chain sequencing, PBMC samples were collected from trial participants at day 0 and at day 28 after the second dose. Overall study outcomes, separate from this receptor: Because no day 14 peak-response samples were available, the repertoires could be characterized only after the peak T cell response. Epitopes outside the regions mutated in the B.1.351 and B.1.1.7 variants were reportedly recognized by nearly half of the unique spike-specific TCRs. Vaccine-associated CD4 TCRs spanned the whole spike protein, with dominant responses in regions 160-218 and 743-854. The 56-69-year group was small, and its depth increase did not reach significance, likely because of low power. Participants were mostly white British, with more females than males. The authors suggested clonal diversity may have been underestimated. Only five to seven AZD1222 recipients were SARS-CoV-2 seropositive at baseline, limiting conclusions about previously exposed vaccinees. After two AZD1222 doses, both the breadth and the depth of spike-specific TCRs were significantly higher than at day 0 and than in MenACWY recipients.

The CDR3 regions of human TCRbeta chains were subjected to immunosequencing. As for the original processing: TCRs in the repertoires were compared against a reference library of SARS-CoV-2-specific TCRs that had been generated with the MIRA antigen-specificity platform. Breadth was defined as the fraction of unique TCRs that were SARS-CoV-2-associated. Depth was defined as the fraction of total T cells that were SARS-CoV-2-associated. Each spike-specific TCR was assigned to its reactive spike region and to a CD4 or CD8 class using the MIRA data. Log10-transformed breadth and depth values were compared by one-way ANOVA with Sidak's multiple comparisons tests. Not all clones reach the TCRdb copy of this immuneACCESS table, which keeps in-frame sequences only. Checked studies attribute under half of the gap to unresolved V genes and leave the rest unexplained. The V and J calls and clone size come from that table; D and trimming were worked out from the DNA. This sample lists about 47,000 clones; 65% to 85% were detected once. Jointly, the top ten make up around 20% of the sample.

Looking up the germline V gene yields CDR1 WSHSY and CDR2 SAAADI. V lost 4 bases and J lost 4 bases, and the count of bases not matched to a germline gene is 3. The CDR3 spans 15 residues, from the cysteine through the phenylalanine. Only CDR3 DNA remains: 45 bases, in frame from the first base. To note about this clone: This receptor's antigen is unknown. Base-call qualities are not available, and no considerably larger clone is one nucleotide away.

This receptor was obtained from an adult in good health. The specimen comprised peripheral blood, sampled on day 0 of MenACWY control vaccination. Here the chain combines TRBV10-2 and TRBJ2-3, and TRBD1 matches 12 of the central bases. The CDR3 region has the sequence CASSGGTGGPDTQYF. The DNA is TGCGCCAGCAGTGGGGGGACAGGGGGCCCAGATACGCAGTATTTT.